The 24 T cell receptor beta chains reported below all come from one sample, sequenced in a study of beta chain features in type 1 diabetes. Reverse transcription of all isolated RNA meant that expressed TCRB transcripts were sequenced. The data were produced by immunoSEQ multiplex PCR, yet TCRdb's version contains in-frame clones alone and is incomplete. In the table there are 900,000 or so clones, roughly a sixth of which are singletons. The source material was naive CD4+ T cells from blood. Receptor source: a woman aged 18-29 years in good health.

This clone appeared a few times. The CDR3 spells CASRDTGGGQPQHF. In nucleotides, the CDR3 is TGTGCCAGCAGGGATACAGGGGGCGGGCAGCCCCAGCATTTT. This chain links TRBV2 with TRBJ1-5, with 9 bases identical to TRBD1. Per the germline V gene, CDR1 is SNHLY and CDR2 is FYNNEI. This CDR3 has 14 amino acids. Unmatched junction bases numbered 7, after V lost 6 bases and J lost 7 bases.

This chain uses TRBV25-1 with TRBJ2-7; 9 nucleotides match TRBD1. V dropped 4 bases and J dropped 2; count of bases not matched to a gene: 9. This CDR3 spans 16 amino acids. The germline V gene encodes CDR1 MGHDK and CDR2 SYGVNS. The CDR3 coding sequence is TGTGCCAGCAGTGGCTCCCCGGGACAGGGTCCCTACGAGCAGTACTTC. Amino acids: CASSGSPGQGPYEQYF.

J is TRBJ2-7 and V is TRBV19; D is perhaps TRBD2 (6 bases). The V gene lost 6 bases and the J gene lost 6 bases, with 27 bases spanning the gap. Per germline, CDR1 LNHDA and CDR2 SQIVND (reference sequence). CDR3 length: 17 amino acids. The CDR3: CASSIRTHNRREAEQYF. DNA of the CDR3: TGTGCCAGTAGCATCCGAACTCACAACCGGAGGGAGGCCGAGCAGTACTTC.

The chain combines TRBV7-9 with TRBJ2-7; 9 nucleotides align to TRBD2. After removal of 7 bases from V and 0 bases from J, the junction contained 4 bases not matched to a gene. The CDR3 is 14 residues long. Germline V CDR1 and CDR2: SEHNR, FQNEAQ (reference sequence). In nucleotides, the CDR3 is TGTGCCAGCACCCGAGCGGGGGGCTCCTACGAGCAGTACTTC. Protein: CASTRAGGSYEQYF.

This clone appeared a few times. The chain carries TRBV27 and TRBJ1-2, with TRBD1 matching 10 bases. Germline CDR1 and CDR2: MNHEY and SMNVEV (reference sequence). This CDR3 contains 16 residues. Losses at the gene ends were 5 bases for V and 8 bases for J; bases not matched to a gene: 14. The DNA of the CDR3 is TGTGCCAGCAGTCCTAAGACAGGGGGCGCTTCAAAAGGCTACACCTTC. Amino acid sequence: CASSPKTGGASKGYTF.

Points on this clone: Different DNA sequences within this sample yield the same CDR3. The chain employs TRBV18 and TRBJ2-7; maybe TRBD1 (6 bases). Germline V CDR1 and CDR2: KGHSH, LQKENI. The CDR3 is 12 amino acids. Trimming took 6 bases from V and 4 from J, leaving 10 bases between them. The CDR3 region is CASSPTGYEQYF. CDR3 bases: TGTGCCAGCTCCCCAACAGGGTACGAGCAGTACTTC.

The chain joins TRBV29-1 to TRBJ2-2; D gene ambiguous. The CDR3 has 11 amino acids. V lost 4 bases and J lost 3, with 3 bases in between. Germline V gene sequence: CDR1 SQVTM, CDR2 ANQGSEA. Here the CDR3 reads CSVAHTGELFF. Here the CDR3 DNA reads TGCAGCGTTGCCCACACCGGGGAGCTGTTTTTT.

The chain recombines TRBV18 with TRBJ2-3; 7 positions agree with TRBD1. Germline V CDR1 and CDR2: KGHSH, LQKENI. This CDR3 spans 15 amino acids. The V gene end was trimmed by 4 bases and the J gene end by 4 bases; junction bases not matched to a gene: 8. Written as DNA, the CDR3 is TGTGCCAGCTCACACGACAGGGAAGTGTCAGATACGCAGTATTTT. Translation: CASSHDREVSDTQYF. The entire variable domain, with the rest obtained from reference TRBV18 and TRBJ2-3, is as follows: NAGVMQNPRHLVRRRGQEARLRCSPMKGHSHVYWYRQLPEEGLKFMVYLQKENIIDESGMPKERFSAEFPKEGPSILRIQQVVRGDSAAYFCASSHDREVSDTQYFGPGTRLTVL.

In this sample, this clone turned up a few times. The junction shows a germline mismatch at one end, possibly a read error. This chain connects TRBV7-9 to TRBJ2-7; 8 bases are a match to TRBD2. The CDR3 totals 14 residues. Germline values: CDR1 SEHNR, CDR2 FQNEAQ (reference sequence). For the CDR3, the DNA is TGTGCCAGCAGTTTAGCGGGATCTTTGGGGGAGCAGTACTTC. Amino acid sequence: CASSLAGSLGEQYF.

The genes are TRBV4-2 and TRBJ2-7; 15 positions match TRBD2. This CDR3 has 19 amino acids. Germline V gene data show CDR1 as LGHNA and CDR2 as YNFKEQ. V lost 4 bases, J lost 0 bases, and 10 bases stayed unmatched. The CDR3: CASSLGLAGGKPSSYEQYF. The CDR3, as DNA: TGTGCCAGCAGCCTAGGACTAGCGGGAGGGAAACCTAGCTCCTACGAGCAGTACTTC.

The chain uses TRBV7-2 and TRBJ1-5, with 9 bases fitting TRBD1. This CDR3 has 15 amino acids. Germline trimming cut 4 bases from V and 5 bases from J; bases unmatched to any gene: 6. In germline, CDR1 is SGHTA, CDR2 FQGNSA. CDR3 region: CASSSTGQGYQPQHF. CDR3 sequence (DNA): TGTGCCAGCAGCTCGACGGGACAGGGATATCAGCCCCAGCATTTT. Full variable domain (rest looked up from reference TRBV7-2 and TRBJ1-5): GAGVSQSPSNKVTEKGKDVELRCDPISGHTALYWYRQSLGQGLEFLIYFQGNSAPDKSGLPSDRFSAERTGGSVSTLTIQRTQQEDSAVYLCASSSTGQGYQPQHFGDGTRLSIL.

The chain combines TRBV10-3 with TRBJ2-6; D perhaps matches TRBD2 (6 bases). The length of the CDR3 is 16 residues. V was clipped by 0 bases and J by 4 bases, with 10 bases between them. In germline, CDR1 is ENHRY, CDR2 SYGVKD. The CDR3 nucleotides read TGTGCCATCAGTGAGTCGACGGGGGTAGGGGCCAACGTCCTGACTTTC. Its translation is CAISESTGVGANVLTF.

The chain recombines TRBV19 with TRBJ2-5; TRBD2 matches 13 bases. V shed 5 bases and J 5 bases; nucleotides not matched to a gene: 8. Germline lookup yields CDR1 LNHDA and CDR2 SQIVND (reference sequence). This CDR3 comprises 16 residues. The CDR3 DNA reads as TGTGCCAGTAGTTCGCCCGGACTAGCGGGAGTGGAGACCCAGTACTTC. Amino acids: CASSSPGLAGVETQYF.

This clone turned up a few times. The rearrangement uses TRBV5-4 and TRBJ2-1; TRBD2 matches 13 bases. The ends lost 4 bases at V and 7 bases at J; junction bases unmatched: 8. This CDR3 contains 16 residues. Per germline, CDR1 SGHNT and CDR2 YYREEE (reference sequence). Here the CDR3 DNA reads TGTGCCAGCAGCCCCAGGACTAGCGGGAGTGTAAATGAGCAGTTCTTC. Its translation is CASSPRTSGSVNEQFF.

J is TRBJ2-5 and V is TRBV7-6; D possibly corresponds to TRBD1 (5 bases). CDR1 SGHVS and CDR2 FNYEAQ come from the germline V gene. V lost 5 bases and J lost 2, with 12 bases in between. The CDR3 totals 14 residues. In DNA form, the CDR3 reads TGTGCCAGCAGCCTGTCGACAGCTCAAGAGACCCAGTACTTC. Its translation is CASSLSTAQETQYF.

This clone was detected a few times. In the same sample, other DNA sequences code for this CDR3. V usage is TRBV28 and J usage is TRBJ2-7; either TRBD1 or TRBD2 may fit D (5 bases each). Germline V CDR1 and CDR2: MDHEN, SYDVKM. Trimming took off 1 base at V and 0 bases at J, with 7 bases between the two ends. The CDR3 has 14 residues. CDR3 bases: TGTGCCAGCAGTTTATCAGGGAGCTCCTACGAGCAGTACTTC. The encoded protein is CASSLSGSSYEQYF.

This clone was detected a few times. The chain links TRBV18 to TRBJ2-1; D may be TRBD2 (5 bases). The V and J ends lost 6 bases and 10 bases respectively, with 25 bases between them. Germline V gene lookup returns CDR1 KGHSH and CDR2 LQKENI. The CDR3 covers 16 residues. CDR3 coding DNA: TGTGCCAGCTCCCAAACTAGTCCGGCAGAGCGCCTGGAGCAGTTCTTC. This sequence encodes CASSQTSPAERLEQFF.

This clone was seen a few times. This CDR3 is CASSLEVGGFPKATQYF. The CDR3 DNA follows: TGCGCCAGCAGCTTGGAAGTGGGAGGCTTCCCTAAGGCGACCCAGTACTTC. The chain carries TRBV5-1 and TRBJ2-5; perhaps TRBD2 as D (6 bases). CDR3 length: 17 amino acids. Deletions cut 0 bases from V and 7 bases from J, with 22 bases between. Per the germline V gene, CDR1 is SGHRS and CDR2 is YFSETQ. Variable domain in full (rest from reference TRBV5-1 and TRBJ2-5): KAGVTQTPRYLIKTRGQQVTLSCSPISGHRSVSWYQQTPGQGLQFLFEYFSETQRNKGNFPGRFSGRQFSNSRSEMNVSTLELGDSALYLCASSLEVGGFPKATQYFGPGTRLLVL.

The chain is built from TRBV29-1 and TRBJ1-4; 12 bases agree with TRBD1. J was trimmed by 10 bases and V by 5 bases; bases with no gene match: 8. The CDR3 loop spans 14 amino acids. The V gene's germline CDR1 is SQVTM and CDR2 ANQGSEA. The CDR3 DNA sequence: TGCAGCGTTTTGCCCGGGACAGGGGGCGGAAAACTGTTTTTT. This translates into CSVLPGTGGGKLFF.

This clone was picked up a small number of times. This chain connects TRBV4-3 to TRBJ1-2; unclear D gene. The V gene's germline CDR1 is LGHNA and CDR2 YSLEER. Trimming pared 0 bases from V and 4 bases from J, leaving 15 bases between. The CDR3 spans 16 residues. The CDR3, as DNA: TGCGCCAGCAGCCAAGATTTCGTAGCAGGAGCCTATGGCTACACCTTC. Its translation: CASSQDFVAGAYGYTF.

This clone has only a few counts. The chain links TRBV4-3 to TRBJ2-1; D gene ambiguous. V dropped 1 base and J dropped 3 bases, with 13 bases sitting between them. Germline lookup yields CDR1 LGHNA and CDR2 YSLEER. The CDR3 totals 16 residues. For the CDR3, the DNA is TGCGCCAGCAGCCAAGTCGGGCAGCGACGCTACAATGAGCAGTTCTTC. Residues: CASSQVGQRRYNEQFF.

The CDR3 protein is CASSVEGLAGGPYTGELFF. CDR3 bases: TGTGCCAGCAGCGTAGAGGGACTAGCGGGAGGACCATACACCGGGGAGCTGTTTTTT. The chain carries TRBV9 and TRBJ2-2; 15 nucleotides agree with TRBD2. The ends lost 0 bases at V and 3 bases at J; junction bases unmatched: 6. Germline CDR1 reads SGDLS; CDR2 reads YYNGEE. The CDR3 covers 19 residues. The full variable domain, its missing parts supplied by reference TRBV9 and TRBJ2-2, is DSGVTQTPKHLITATGQRVTLRCSPRSGDLSVYWYQQSLDQGLQFLIQYYNGEERAKGNILERFSAQQFPDLHSELNLSSLELGDSALYFCASSVEGLAGGPYTGELFFGEGSRLTVL.

This clone was observed a few times. This sequence joins TRBV7-9 and TRBJ2-3, with D hard to call. Trimming cost V 5 bases and J 0 bases, with 21 bases left between them. CDR3 size: 18 residues. The germline CDR1 and CDR2 sequences are SEHNR and FQNEAQ (reference sequence). CDR3 coding DNA: TGTGCCAGCAGCCCCCTCGCCCGGGCCGACCTTAGCACAGATACGCAGTATTTT. It translates to CASSPLARADLSTDTQYF. Complete variable domain (other parts from reference TRBV7-9 and TRBJ2-3): DTGVSQNPRHKITKRGQNVTFRCDPISEHNRLYWYRQTLGQGPEFLTYFQNEAQLEKSRLLSDRFSAERPKGSFSTLEIQRTEQGDSAMYLCASSPLARADLSTDTQYFGPGTRLTVL.

The gene calls are TRBV7-9 and TRBJ1-2; D is possibly TRBD1 (6 bases). The germline V gene has CDR1 SEHNR and CDR2 FQNEAQ (reference sequence). Trimming cost V 0 bases and J 4 bases, with 15 bases left between them. This CDR3 spans 16 amino acids. CDR3 sequence reads: CASSLAHRESGYGYTF. The CDR3, as DNA: TGTGCCAGCAGCTTAGCCCACAGGGAGAGTGGCTATGGCTACACCTTC.